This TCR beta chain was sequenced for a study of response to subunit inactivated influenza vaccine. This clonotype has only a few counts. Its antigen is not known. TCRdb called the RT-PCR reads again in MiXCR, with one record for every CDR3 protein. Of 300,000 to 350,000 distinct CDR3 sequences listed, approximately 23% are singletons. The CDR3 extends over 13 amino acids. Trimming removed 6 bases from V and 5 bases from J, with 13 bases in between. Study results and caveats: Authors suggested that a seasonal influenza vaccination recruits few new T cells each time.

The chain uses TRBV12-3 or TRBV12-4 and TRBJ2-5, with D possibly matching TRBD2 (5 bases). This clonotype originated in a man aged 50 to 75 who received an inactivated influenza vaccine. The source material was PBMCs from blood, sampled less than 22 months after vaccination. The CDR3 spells CASSPAGEETQYF. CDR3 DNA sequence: TGTGCCAGCAGCCCGGCTGGGGAGGAGACCCAGTACTTC.